The rows below give T cell receptor beta chains drawn from one sample of a study of T cells after yellow fever vaccination. TCRdb recomputed calls from the 5' RACE reads with MiXCR, one row per CDR3 protein. The sample yields hundreds of thousands of distinct CDR3 sequences, roughly 3.5% seen once. Sequenced here: PBMCs, sampled on the day of the yellow fever booster vaccination. These receptors were collected from a young man who received the YFV17D yellow fever vaccine. Each CDR3 is given with its conserved first and last residue. The D gene is left open where the match is weak. Clone size is shown for a subset of rows, as once, few, many or a class of expanded clone.

J | size | D | V | DNA | CDR3
TRBJ1-5 | many | - | TRBV2 | TGTGCCAGCAGTCTAGACCCGGGAACTAATCAGCCCCAGCATTTT | CASSLDPGTNQPQHF
TRBJ2-6 | many | - | TRBV13 | TGTGCCCAGGCAGTCTCTGGGGCCAACGTCCTGACTTTC | CAQAVSGANVLTF
TRBJ1-6 | many | - | TRBV5-1 | TGCGCCAGCAGCTTGGACGGAACCGCATATAATTCACCCCTCCACTTT | CASSLDGTAYNSPLHF
TRBJ1-2 | - | TRBD1 | TRBV4-3 | TGCGCCAGCAGCCACCCCCAGGGACAGGGTAGGACTAACTATGGCTACACCTTC | CASSHPQGQGRTNYGYTF
TRBJ2-3 | many | - | TRBV10-3 | TGTGCCATCAGTCAAAGCTCGGGGAGCACAGATACGCAGTATTTT | CAISQSSGSTDTQYF
TRBJ2-2 | many | - | TRBV4-1 | TGCGCCAGCAGCCAAGACGACAGAGCGAACACCGGGGAGCTGTTTTTT | CASSQDDRANTGELFF
TRBJ1-5 | many | - | TRBV12-3/TRBV12-4 | TGTGCCAGCAGTTACATGACTAGCAATCAGCCCCAGCATTTT | CASSYMTSNQPQHF
TRBJ1-3 | - | - | TRBV5-1 | TGCGCCAGCAGCTTGTCGGGTGGAGGGAAGGCCGGAAACACCATATATTTT | CASSLSGGGKAGNTIYF
TRBJ2-1 | - | - | TRBV4-1 | TGCGCCAGCAGCCAAGAAAGAGGGGGGAAACAGTTCTTC | CASSQERGGKQFF
TRBJ1-5 | few | - | TRBV19 | TGTGCCAGTAGTATGGGGACAAATCAGCCCCAGCATTTT | CASSMGTNQPQHF
TRBJ1-1 | many | - | TRBV4-1 | TGCGCCAGCAGCCAAGTAGGGGGCACTGAAGCTTTCTTT | CASSQVGGTEAFF
TRBJ2-2 | few | - | TRBV7-2 | TGTGCCAGCAGCTTTTCCCGGGTCGGGAGACAGAACACCGGGGAGCTGTTTTTT | CASSFSRVGRQNTGELFF
TRBJ2-3 | many | TRBD2 | TRBV11-2 | TGTGCCAGCAGCTTAGCTAGCGGGGGCGCCAAGGGAAATACGCAGTATTTT | CASSLASGGAKGNTQYF
TRBJ2-1 | few | - | TRBV12-3/TRBV12-4 | TGTGCCAGCAGAGGGATAAGCTTGGGCAATGAGCAGTTCTTC | CASRGISLGNEQFF
TRBJ2-3 | many | - | TRBV15 | TGTGCCACCACCTTCAGGGGCGAGAAAGATACGCAGTATTTT | CATTFRGEKDTQYF
TRBJ1-1 | many | TRBD1 | TRBV10-3 | TGTGCCATCAGTGACCCTGGACAGGTTTTGAACACTGAAGCTTTCTTT | CAISDPGQVLNTEAFF
TRBJ2-1 | - | TRBD2 | TRBV7-2 | TGTGCCAGCAGCCCCCGGGGGGGCGGGGGCAATGAGCAGTTCTTC | CASSPRGGGGNEQFF
TRBJ1-4 | many | - | TRBV12-3/TRBV12-4 | TGTGCCAGCAGTTTGGGTACAGCCAGTAATGAAAAACTGTTTTTT | CASSLGTASNEKLFF
TRBJ2-5 | - | TRBD1 | TRBV5-8 | TGTGCCAGCAGCTTTGGACAGGACCACCAGGAAACCCAGTACTTC | CASSFGQDHQETQYF
TRBJ2-2 | many | - | TRBV7-9 | TGTGCCAGCATTAGCTCGGGGGAAAATACCGGGGAGCTGTTTTTT | CASISSGENTGELFF
TRBJ2-3 | - | - | TRBV2 | TGTGCCAGCAGTGAAAACCCCACAGATACGCAGTATTTT | CASSENPTDTQYF
TRBJ2-3 | few | TRBD2 | TRBV5-4 | TGTGCCAGCAGCTTGCAAGCGGGGGAAACAGATACGCAGTATTTT | CASSLQAGETDTQYF
TRBJ1-1 | many | TRBD1 | TRBV6-4 | TGTGCCAGCAGGGCCAGGGGGGACACTGAAGCTTTCTTT | CASRARGDTEAFF
TRBJ2-5 | many | - | TRBV20-1 | TGCAGTGCTAATCTCCAACACCTGGAGACCCAGTACTTC | CSANLQHLETQYF
TRBJ1-6 | few | TRBD1 | TRBV3-1 | TGTGCCAGCAGCCCATGGGACAGGGATAATTCACCCCTCCACTTT | CASSPWDRDNSPLHF
TRBJ2-1 | many | - | TRBV7-3 | TGTGCCAGCAGCCCTCGATATAGTCTGCCCAATGAGCAGTTCTTC | CASSPRYSLPNEQFF
TRBJ1-1 | few | - | TRBV6-1 | TGTGCCAGCAGATCAATGGGAGGCACTGAAGCTTTCTTT | CASRSMGGTEAFF
TRBJ2-7 | many | TRBD2 | TRBV4-3 | TGCGCCAGCAGCCAAGAAGCCAGCGGGGGGGCGATCTACGAGCAGTACTTC | CASSQEASGGAIYEQYF
TRBJ2-2 | - | TRBD2 | TRBV6-5 | TGTGCCAGCAGTGGACTAGCGGGGGGTGCCGGGGAGCTGTTTTTT | CASSGLAGGAGELFF
TRBJ1-6 | few | - | TRBV20-1 | TGCAGTGCTCCCCGTGGTAGCTCGATTAATTCACCCCTCCACTTT | CSAPRGSSINSPLHF
TRBJ2-1 | many | - | TRBV7-9 | TGTGCCAGCGCCCCTTGGGGCCAGGGCAATGAGCAGTTCTTC | CASAPWGQGNEQFF
TRBJ1-1 | many | - | TRBV9 | TGTGCCAGCAGCACCCCCGGGGGGGGCACTGAAGCTTTCTTT | CASSTPGGGTEAFF
TRBJ2-2 | - | - | TRBV5-1 | TGCGCCAGCAGCTTGTACTTCGGTAGCGGGGAGCTGTTTTTT | CASSLYFGSGELFF
TRBJ2-1 | - | TRBD2 | TRBV20-1 | TGCAGTGCTAGTGGCGGGAGCTCCTACAATGAGCAGTTCTTC | CSASGGSSYNEQFF
TRBJ1-1 | - | - | TRBV12-3/TRBV12-4 | TGTGCCAGCAGTTTTGGGGGGGGCGCGGGTGAAGCTTTCTTT | CASSFGGGAGEAFF
TRBJ1-3 | - | - | TRBV5-4 | TGTGCCAGCAGCTTGGGCTCGGGGGATTCTGGAAACACCATATATTTT | CASSLGSGDSGNTIYF
TRBJ2-2 | few | - | TRBV5-1 | TGCGCCAGCTCTCTTGAAACAGACACCGGGGAGCTGTTTTTT | CASSLETDTGELFF
TRBJ1-2 | many | - | TRBV5-4 | TGTGCCAGCAGCTCCCTGGACGGTGGCTACACCTTC | CASSSLDGGYTF
TRBJ2-1 | many | - | TRBV6-6 | TGTGCCAGCACGGGGGCCAACAATGAGCAGTTCTTC | CASTGANNEQFF
TRBJ1-4 | many | - | TRBV5-5 | TGTGCCAGCAGCTTGGAGGCCTGGGTTAGGGAAAAACTGTTTTTT | CASSLEAWVREKLFF